This T cell receptor beta chain was profiled in a study of shared clonotypes between healthy human individuals. Study summary: Each donor had three CD4 naive, three CD4 memory, two CD8 naive and one CD8 memory plate.

Some clones are missing from TCRdb's copy, which holds only in-frame ones; the method was immunoSEQ multiplex PCR. The table lists about 2.4 million clones, around nine tenths of them singletons. CDR3 length: 12 amino acids. The germline gives CDR1 SNHLY, CDR2 FYNNEI. V lost 6 bases and J lost 4, with 9 bases in between. The rearrangement uses TRBV2 and TRBJ1-1; no clear D gene. The clonotype comes from a man between 18 and 29 years old in good health. Input material: naive CD4+ T cells sorted from blood. Subset meaning: CD45RA+ positively selected. CDR3 DNA sequence: TGTGCCAGCAGGGAGGAAGCCACTGAAGCTTTCTTT. Protein product: CASREEATEAFF.